This T cell receptor beta chain was documented in a study of T cell responses to AZD1222 COVID-19 vaccine. CDR1 MDHEN and CDR2 SYDVKM come from the germline V gene. Trimming removed 1 base at V and 5 bases at J, with 17 bases between. The CDR3 has 16 amino acids. Using immunoSEQ multiplex PCR, the repertoire was profiled, and TCRdb retains in-frame clones only, with some absent. Of about 190,000 clones detected, around 93% appear once; the ten largest clones hold about 9.2%. Points on this clone: As yet, its antigen is unknown.

Study conclusions and caveats: Spike was spanned by vaccine-associated CD4 TCRs, with dominance at 160-218 and 743-854. None of the repertoires were sampled until the peak T cell response had passed. Recipients of AZD1222 seropositive at baseline numbered only 5 to 7. Donor demographics were predominantly white British with a female majority; clonal diversity may be underestimated.

The clonotype was recovered from an adult in good health. J is TRBJ1-1 and V is TRBV28; a weak D match, TRBD1 (6 bases). The sequencing used peripheral blood, collected on day 0 of AZD1222 vaccination. CDR3 in amino acids: CASSLSGPGGRTEAFF. CDR3 in DNA: TGTGCCAGCAGTTTATCAGGCCCCGGGGGCAGAACTGAAGCTTTCTTT. Full variable domain (outside the CDR3, taken from reference TRBV28 and TRBJ1-1): DVKVTQSSRYLVKRTGEKVFLECVQDMDHENMFWYRQDPGLGLRLIYFSYDVKMKEKGDIPEGYSVSREKKERFSLILESASTNQTSMYLCASSLSGPGGRTEAFFGQGTRLTVV.